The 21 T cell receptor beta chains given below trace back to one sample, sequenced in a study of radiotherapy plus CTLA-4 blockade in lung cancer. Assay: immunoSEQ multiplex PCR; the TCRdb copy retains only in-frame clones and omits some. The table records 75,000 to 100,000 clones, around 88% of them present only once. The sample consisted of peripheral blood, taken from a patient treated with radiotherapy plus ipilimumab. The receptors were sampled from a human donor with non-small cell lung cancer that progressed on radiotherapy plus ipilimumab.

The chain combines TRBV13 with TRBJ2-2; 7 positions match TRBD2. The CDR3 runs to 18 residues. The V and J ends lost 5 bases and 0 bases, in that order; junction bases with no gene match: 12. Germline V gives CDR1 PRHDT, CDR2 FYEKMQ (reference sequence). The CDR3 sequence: CASSRKRLAPANTGELFF. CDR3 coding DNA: TGTGCCAGCAGCCGAAAGCGACTAGCTCCCGCGAACACCGGGGAGCTGTTTTTT.

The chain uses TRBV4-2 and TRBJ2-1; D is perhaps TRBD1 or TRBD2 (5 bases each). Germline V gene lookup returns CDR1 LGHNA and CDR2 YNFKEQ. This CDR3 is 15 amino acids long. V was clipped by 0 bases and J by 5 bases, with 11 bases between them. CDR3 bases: TGTGCCAGCAGCCAAGAAGGGACCGAGAACAATGAGCAGTTCTTC. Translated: CASSQEGTENNEQFF.

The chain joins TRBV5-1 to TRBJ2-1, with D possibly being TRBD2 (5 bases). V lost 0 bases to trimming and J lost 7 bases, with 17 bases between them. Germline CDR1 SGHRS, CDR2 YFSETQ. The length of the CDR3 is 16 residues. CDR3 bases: TGCGCCAGCAGCTTGGTACTAACCGAGGGATTGAATGAGCAGTTCTTC. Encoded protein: CASSLVLTEGLNEQFF.

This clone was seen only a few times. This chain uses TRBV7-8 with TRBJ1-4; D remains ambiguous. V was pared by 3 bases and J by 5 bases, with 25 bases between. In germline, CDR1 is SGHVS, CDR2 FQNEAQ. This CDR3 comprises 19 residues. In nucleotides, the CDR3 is TGTGCCAGCAGCTTGACCCGTTTTGTGGGGTCGGTTGGAAATGAAAAACTGTTTTTT. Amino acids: CASSLTRFVGSVGNEKLFF. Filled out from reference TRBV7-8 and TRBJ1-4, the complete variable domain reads GAGVSQSPRYKVAKRGQDVALRCDPISGHVSLFWYQQALGQGPEFLTYFQNEAQLDKSGLPSDRFFAERPEGSVSTLKIQRTQQEDSAVYLCASSLTRFVGSVGNEKLFFGSGTQLSVL.

The DNA of the CDR3 is TGTGCCAGCAGCCCAGGACCGGTAGCTAACTATGGCTACACCTTC. Amino acids: CASSPGPVANYGYTF. The chain carries TRBV7-3 and TRBJ1-2, with D hard to call. Trimming removed 5 bases at V and 0 bases at J, with 13 bases between. The CDR3 runs to 15 residues. Germline-derived CDR1 and CDR2 are SGHTA and FQGTGA.

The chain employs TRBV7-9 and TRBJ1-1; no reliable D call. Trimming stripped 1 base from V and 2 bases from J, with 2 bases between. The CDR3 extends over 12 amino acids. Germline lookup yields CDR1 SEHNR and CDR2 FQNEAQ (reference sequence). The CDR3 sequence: CASSLENTEAFF. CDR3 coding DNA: TGTGCCAGCAGCTTAGAAAACACTGAAGCTTTCTTT.

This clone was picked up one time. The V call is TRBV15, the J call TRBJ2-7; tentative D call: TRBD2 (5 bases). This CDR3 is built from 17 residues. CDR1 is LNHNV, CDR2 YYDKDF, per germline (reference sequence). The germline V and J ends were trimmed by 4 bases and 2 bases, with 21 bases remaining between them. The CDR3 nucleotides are TGTGCCACCAGCACCCCGAGGGTACAGTTTGGAACCTACGAGCAGTACTTC. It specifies CATSTPRVQFGTYEQYF.

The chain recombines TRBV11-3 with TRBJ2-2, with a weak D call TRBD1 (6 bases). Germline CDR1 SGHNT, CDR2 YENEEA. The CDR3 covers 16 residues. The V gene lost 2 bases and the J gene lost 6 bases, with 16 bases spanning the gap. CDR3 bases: TGTGCCAGCAGCTTATCGTCAGGGGCAGGGTCCGGGGAGCTGTTTTTT. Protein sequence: CASSLSSGAGSGELFF.

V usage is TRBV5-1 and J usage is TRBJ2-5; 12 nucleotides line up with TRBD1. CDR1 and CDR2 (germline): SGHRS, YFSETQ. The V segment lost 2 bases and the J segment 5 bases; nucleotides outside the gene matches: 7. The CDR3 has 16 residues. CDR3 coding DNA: TGCGCCAGCAGCTTTACCGGGACAGGGGGCCGGGAGACCCAGTACTTC. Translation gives CASSFTGTGGRETQYF.

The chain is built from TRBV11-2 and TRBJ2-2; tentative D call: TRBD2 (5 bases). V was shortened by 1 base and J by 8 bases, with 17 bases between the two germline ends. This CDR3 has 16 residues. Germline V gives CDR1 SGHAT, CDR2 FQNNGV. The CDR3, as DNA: TGTGCCAGCAGCTTAGCCCCCGGCTTGGACTTAGGGGAGCTGTTTTTT. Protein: CASSLAPGLDLGELFF.

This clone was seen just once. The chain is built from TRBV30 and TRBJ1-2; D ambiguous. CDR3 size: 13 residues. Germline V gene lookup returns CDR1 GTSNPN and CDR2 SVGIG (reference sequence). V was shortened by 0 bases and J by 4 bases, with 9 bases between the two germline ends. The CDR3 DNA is TGTGCCTGGAGTGTATTGGGCTCCTATGGCTACACCTTC. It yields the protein CAWSVLGSYGYTF. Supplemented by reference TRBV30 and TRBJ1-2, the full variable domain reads SQTIHQWPATLVQPVGSPLSLECTVEGTSNPNLYWYRQAAGRGLQLLFYSVGIGQISSEVPQNLSASRPQDRQFILSSKKLLLSDSGFYLCAWSVLGSYGYTFGSGTRLTVV.

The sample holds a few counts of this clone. CDR3 DNA: TGTGCCAGCAGCAAAGACAGGGTTTCGGGGGGATATGGCTACACCTTC. Translated: CASSKDRVSGGYGYTF. The rearrangement links TRBV21-1 to TRBJ1-2. TRBV21-1 constitutes a pseudogene. The CDR3 loop spans 16 amino acids.

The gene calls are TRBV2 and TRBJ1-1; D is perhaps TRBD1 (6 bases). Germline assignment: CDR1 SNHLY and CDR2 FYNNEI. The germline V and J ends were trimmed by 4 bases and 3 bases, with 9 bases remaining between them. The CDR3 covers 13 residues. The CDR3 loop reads CASSGRGDTEAFF. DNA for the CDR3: TGTGCCAGCAGTGGGAGGGGGGACACTGAAGCTTTCTTT.

This CDR3 is CASSPPHRGGTEAFF. CDR3 sequence (DNA): TGTGCCAGCTCACCACCCCACAGGGGTGGGACTGAAGCTTTCTTT. The V gene is TRBV18, the J gene TRBJ1-1, with 7 bases lining up with TRBD1. Germline V lookup: CDR1 KGHSH, CDR2 LQKENI. The CDR3 runs to 15 residues. V trimming: 0 bases; J trimming: 5 bases; junction bases outside the gene matches: 6.

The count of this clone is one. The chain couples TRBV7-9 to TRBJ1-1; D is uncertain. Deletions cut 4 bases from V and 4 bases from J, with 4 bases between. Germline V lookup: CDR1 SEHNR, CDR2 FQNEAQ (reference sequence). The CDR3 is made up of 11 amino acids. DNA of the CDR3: TGTGCCAGCAGCTATAGCACTGAAGCTTTCTTT. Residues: CASSYSTEAFF. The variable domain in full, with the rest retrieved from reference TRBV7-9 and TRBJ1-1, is DTGVSQNPRHKITKRGQNVTFRCDPISEHNRLYWYRQTLGQGPEFLTYFQNEAQLEKSRLLSDRFSAERPKGSFSTLEIQRTEQGDSAMYLCASSYSTEAFFGQGTRLTVV.

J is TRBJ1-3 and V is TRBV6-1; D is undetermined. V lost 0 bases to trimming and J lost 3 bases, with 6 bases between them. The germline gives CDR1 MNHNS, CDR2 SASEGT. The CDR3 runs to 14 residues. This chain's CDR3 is CASSEARFGNTIYF. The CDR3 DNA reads TGTGCCAGCAGTGAAGCTCGTTTTGGAAACACCATATATTTT.

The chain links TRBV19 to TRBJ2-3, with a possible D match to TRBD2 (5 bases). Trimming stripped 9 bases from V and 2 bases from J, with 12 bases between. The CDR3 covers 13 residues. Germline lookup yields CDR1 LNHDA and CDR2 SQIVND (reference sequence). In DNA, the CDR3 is TGTGCCAGCAGCTGGCGGGCCACAGATACGCAGTATTTT. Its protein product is CASSWRATDTQYF.

The CDR3 DNA reads as TGTGCCAGTAGTCCATTACTCCCATCCAGAAAAGACTATGGCTACACCTTC. This encodes CASSPLLPSRKDYGYTF. The J gene is TRBJ1-2, the V gene TRBV19; no clear D. This CDR3 has 17 residues. V dropped 5 bases and J dropped 3 bases, with 22 bases sitting between them. Germline V lookup: CDR1 LNHDA, CDR2 SQIVND (reference sequence).

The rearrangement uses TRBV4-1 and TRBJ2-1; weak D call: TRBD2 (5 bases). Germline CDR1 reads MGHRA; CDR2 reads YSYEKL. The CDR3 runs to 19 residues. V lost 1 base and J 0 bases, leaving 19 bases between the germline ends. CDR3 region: CASSQGLGEGTRSYNEQFF. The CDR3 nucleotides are TGCGCCAGCAGCCAAGGATTGGGCGAGGGTACCCGCTCCTACAATGAGCAGTTCTTC.

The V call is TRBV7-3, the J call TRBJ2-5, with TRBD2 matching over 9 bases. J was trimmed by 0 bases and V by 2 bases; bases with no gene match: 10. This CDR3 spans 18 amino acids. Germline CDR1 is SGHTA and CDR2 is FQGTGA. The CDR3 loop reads CASSLGPLSGSYQETQYF. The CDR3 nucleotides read TGTGCCAGCAGCTTAGGACCCCTTAGCGGGAGTTACCAAGAGACCCAGTACTTC. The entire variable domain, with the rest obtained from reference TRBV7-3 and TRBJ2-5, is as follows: GAGVSQTPSNKVTEKGKYVELRCDPISGHTALYWYRQSLGQGPEFLIYFQGTGAADDSGLPNDRFFAVRPEGSVSTLKIQRTERGDSAVYLCASSLGPLSGSYQETQYFGPGTRLLVL.

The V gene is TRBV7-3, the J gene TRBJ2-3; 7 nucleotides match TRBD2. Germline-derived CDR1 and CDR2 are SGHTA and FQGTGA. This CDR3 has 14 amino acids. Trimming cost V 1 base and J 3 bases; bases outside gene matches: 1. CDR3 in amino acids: CASSLNGGTDTQYF. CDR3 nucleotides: TGTGCCAGCAGCTTAAACGGGGGGACAGATACGCAGTATTTT.